Below are 15 T cell receptor beta chains sequenced from a single sample in a study of T cells in Graves' hyperthyroidism and ophthalmopathy. What was amplified from RNA transcripts were TCR beta CDR3 regions. The HTBI primer set was used in a first-round RT-PCR of the TCR CDR3. Each CDR3 protein is one row after TCRdb ran MiXCR on the multiplex PCR reads. The sample has hundreds of thousands of distinct CDR3 sequences, about 15% seen once. Input material: blood. These receptor sequences come from a woman in her forties with Graves' ophthalmopathy.

This rearrangement joins TRBV14 to TRBJ1-6; 7 bases fit TRBD1. Per the germline V gene, CDR1 is SGHDN and CDR2 is FVKESK. This CDR3 region has 13 residues. The J segment lost 6 bases and the V segment lost 7 bases, leaving 3 bases of the junction unmatched. The DNA of the CDR3 is TGTGCCAGCAACCGGGACAGTAATTCACCCCTCCACTTT. Its translation is CASNRDSNSPLHF.

This clonotype was seen ten or more times. The chain carries TRBV5-1 and TRBJ1-1, with 10 bases lining up with TRBD1. J was trimmed by 0 bases and V by 4 bases; bases with no gene match: 3. This CDR3 is 15 amino acids long. CDR1 and CDR2 (germline): SGHRS, YFSETQ. The CDR3 coding sequence is TGCGCCAGCAGCCCCGGGACAGGGGTGAACACTGAAGCTTTCTTT. This gives the protein CASSPGTGVNTEAFF.

This clonotype was recorded at least ten times. This chain connects TRBV20-1 to TRBJ2-7, with TRBD1 identical over 9 bases. Germline V gives CDR1 DFQATT, CDR2 SNEGSKA (reference sequence). This CDR3 has 14 residues. Trimming removed 6 bases from V and 1 base from J; junction bases left unmatched: 7. The CDR3 here is CSAWTGENSYEQYF. Written as DNA, the CDR3 is TGCAGTGCCTGGACAGGGGAAAATTCCTACGAGCAGTACTTC.

This clonotype was seen a few times. The genes are TRBV20-1 and TRBJ1-1, with D maybe TRBD1 (5 bases). Trimming took 2 bases from V and 1 from J, leaving 8 bases between them. Germline V gives CDR1 DFQATT, CDR2 SNEGSKA (reference sequence). The CDR3 covers 13 residues. The DNA for the CDR3 is TGCAGTGCTAGAACAGGATGGAACACTGAAGCTTTCTTT. Residues: CSARTGWNTEAFF.

This clonotype was observed at least ten times. The chain has TRBV7-2 and TRBJ1-2, with 7 bases that match TRBD1. The V gene's germline CDR1 is SGHTA and CDR2 FQGNSA. The CDR3 has 12 amino acids. The V segment lost 8 bases and the J segment 4 bases; nucleotides outside the gene matches: 4. The CDR3 sequence is CASGRDSYGYTF. The CDR3 nucleotides are TGTGCCAGCGGCCGGGACAGCTATGGCTACACCTTC.

This clonotype has ten or more counts. CDR3: CSVLGQSGTEAFF. As DNA, the CDR3 is TGCAGTGTACTGGGACAATCGGGCACTGAAGCTTTCTTT. The chain uses TRBV20-1 and TRBJ1-1, with D tentatively TRBD1 (6 bases). Trimming pared 7 bases from V and 4 bases from J, leaving 16 bases between. Germline V gene lookup returns CDR1 DFQATT and CDR2 SNEGSKA (reference sequence). This CDR3 region has 13 residues.

At least ten counts were recorded for this clonotype. The gene calls are TRBV6-5 and TRBJ2-7, with 8 bases lining up with TRBD1. J lost 6 bases, V lost 4 bases, and 17 bases had no gene match. Germline V lookup: CDR1 MNHEY, CDR2 SVGAGI. This CDR3 region has 17 residues. The CDR3 coding sequence is TGTGCCAGCAGTTTGTGGAGCGGACAGGGAATAGTCCGCGAGCAGTACTTC. Amino acids: CASSLWSGQGIVREQYF.

This clonotype was counted ten times or more. The J gene is TRBJ1-1, the V gene TRBV11-2; no clear D. CDR1 SGHAT and CDR2 FQNNGV come from the germline V gene. Deletions cut 2 bases from V and 1 base from J, with 14 bases between. The CDR3 spans 16 residues. The CDR3 reads CASSLRFEGWNTEAFF. The CDR3 nucleotides read TGTGCCAGCAGCTTACGGTTTGAGGGATGGAACACTGAAGCTTTCTTT.

This clonotype has ten or more counts. V gene TRBV2 combines with J gene TRBJ1-1; 9 nucleotides match TRBD1. The CDR3 loop spans 16 amino acids. V was pared by 5 bases and J by 5 bases, with 12 bases of the junction left unmatched. Germline lookup yields CDR1 SNHLY and CDR2 FYNNEI. The CDR3 sequence is CASSILDDRGGTEAFF. CDR3 nucleotide sequence: TGTGCCAGCAGTATATTGGACGACAGGGGGGGTACTGAAGCTTTCTTT.

This clonotype was counted at least ten times. The chain recombines TRBV11-2 with TRBJ2-7; no firm D call. CDR3 length equals 13 residues. Germline V gene sequence: CDR1 SGHAT, CDR2 FQNNGV. With 3 bases removed from V and 3 bases from J, the gap between germline ends came to 9 bases. This CDR3 is CASSFGPRYEQYF. The CDR3 DNA is TGTGCCAGCAGCTTCGGACCCCGCTACGAGCAGTACTTC. The full variable domain, with the rest looked up from reference TRBV11-2 and TRBJ2-7, is EAGVAQSPRYKIIEKRQSVAFWCNPISGHATLYWYQQILGQGPKLLIQFQNNGVVDDSQLPKDRFSAERLKGVDSTLKIQPAKLEDSAVYLCASSFGPRYEQYFGPGTRLTVT.

The table lists this clonotype with many counts. The genes are TRBV7-2 and TRBJ2-2; 7 bases are a match to TRBD2. The CDR3 loop spans 16 amino acids. In germline, CDR1 is SGHTA, CDR2 FQGNSA. V trimming: 3 bases; J trimming: 2 bases; junction bases outside the gene matches: 6. The CDR3 DNA reads TGTGCCAGCAGCTTGCGCGGGACTACAAACACCGGGGAGCTGTTTTTT. Protein product: CASSLRGTTNTGELFF.

This clonotype was picked up a small number of times. J is TRBJ2-5 and V is TRBV28; 7 bases map to TRBD2. The CDR3 is made up of 14 amino acids. The trim removed 8 bases at V and 0 bases at J, leaving 6 bases unmatched. In germline, CDR1 is MDHEN, CDR2 SYDVKM. The CDR3 coding sequence is TGTGCCAGCGCAGCGGGAAGAAACCAAGAGACCCAGTACTTC. Amino acid sequence: CASAAGRNQETQYF.

This clonotype was observed at least ten times. This chain connects TRBV6-2 or TRBV6-3 to TRBJ2-2; no clear D gene. Germline CDR1 MNHEY, CDR2 SVGEGT. V shed 6 bases and J shed 2 bases, with 16 bases lying between them. The CDR3 sequence is 16 residues long. Here the CDR3 reads CASSWSADKNTGELFF. The DNA of the CDR3 is TGTGCCAGCAGCTGGTCTGCAGACAAAAACACCGGGGAGCTGTTTTTT.

Points on this clonotype: Just one base apart from a much larger clone, this may be a read error. V and J are TRBV20-1 and TRBJ2-5; 9 bases match TRBD2. Germline loops: CDR1 DFQATT, CDR2 SNEGSKA (reference sequence). Trimming at V came to 5 bases and at J to 5 bases, leaving 9 bases not matched to a gene. This CDR3 contains 14 residues. The CDR3 nucleotides are TGCAGTGCTTGTCCCAGCGGGAGGTTGGAGACCCAGTACTTC. This encodes CSACPSGRLETQYF.

The table lists this clonotype with many counts. The CDR3 DNA follows: TGCAGTGCCCTGGGTTTAACGAACACTGAAGCTTTCTTT. Encoded protein: CSALGLTNTEAFF. The genes are TRBV20-1 and TRBJ1-1; D ambiguous. Germline-derived CDR1 and CDR2 are DFQATT and SNEGSKA (reference sequence). This CDR3 has 13 amino acids. The V end was cut by 6 bases, the J end by 1 base, with 12 bases between.